These T cell receptor beta chains were read from a single sample in a study of a mutant IDH1 vaccine in newly diagnosed glioma. The repertoire was sequenced with immunoSEQ multiplex PCR; TCRdb's copy has only in-frame clones and lacks some. The sample contains about 38,000 clones, roughly 92% of which appear only once. Sequenced here: PBMCs, sampled from a glioma patient treated with radiotherapy, temozolomide or both. These receptor sequences come from a man younger than 35 with glioma. Each CDR3 is given with its conserved first and last residue. D genes are given only for firm matches. Only some rows state a clone size, as once, few, many or a class for expanded clones.

>.|TRBJ2-6|.|TRBV6-1
TGTGCCAGCAGTCCCTTGGGGGCTGGGGCCAACGTCCTGACTTTC
CASSPLGAGANVLTF
>.|TRBJ2-3|TRBD2|TRBV6-1
TGTGCCAGCAGTTCCCTAGCGGCCACAGATACGCAGTATTTT
CASSSLAATDTQYF
>.|TRBJ2-3|TRBD2|TRBV5-1
TGCGCCAGCAGGGTTCGGGCGGGAGAGCGTCTAACAGATACGCAGTATTTT
CASRVRAGERLTDTQYF
>.|TRBJ2-2|.|TRBV10-3
TGTGCCATCAGTGAGGGAGGCGGAACCGGGGAGCTGTTTTTT
CAISEGGGTGELFF
>.|TRBJ2-6|.|TRBV6-1
TGTGCCAGCAGTGAAGGGCGGGGTCAAACAGGTGGGGCCAACGTCCTGACTTTC
CASSEGRGQTGGANVLTF
>.|TRBJ1-2|.|TRBV6-5
TGTGCCAGCACTTCTCCTCGGGGAGTTGGCTACACCTTC
CASTSPRGVGYTF
>.|TRBJ1-5|.|TRBV18
TGTGCCAGCTCACCAAGCTCCGGGTCGAAGCCCCAGCATTTT
CASSPSSGSKPQHF
>.|TRBJ2-7|TRBD1|TRBV5-6
TGTGCCAGCAGCTCGCGTAAGAGACAGGGGGGTTACGAGCAGTACTTC
CASSSRKRQGGYEQYF
>.|TRBJ1-2|TRBD1|TRBV7-2
TGTGCCAGCAGAAGACCAGGGACAGTTCCAGTAGGCTACACCTTC
CASRRPGTVPVGYTF
>.|TRBJ1-1|.|TRBV30
TGTGCCTGGAGTGTAAGTGCGAACACTGAAGCTTTCTTT
CAWSVSANTEAFF
>.|TRBJ1-2|TRBD1|TRBV29-1
TGCAGCGACAGACAGGGAAGCGGCTACACCTTC
CSDRQGSGYTF
>.|TRBJ2-5|.|TRBV2
TGTGCCAGCAGTGGGTCCTCCCCGATAGAGACCCAGTACTTC
CASSGSSPIETQYF
>.|TRBJ2-7|.|TRBV7-2
TGTGCCAGCAGCTTTGGCGCCGGGAGTTTCGACGAGCAGTACTTC
CASSFGAGSFDEQYF
>.|TRBJ2-7|TRBD2|TRBV10-3
TGTGCCATCGGAAGCGGGGAGACCTACGAGCAGTACTTC
CAIGSGETYEQYF
>.|TRBJ2-7|.|TRBV19
TGTGCCAGTAGTATAGCCGGGTATACCTACGAGCAGTACTTC
CASSIAGYTYEQYF
>.|TRBJ2-5|.|TRBV19
TGTGCCAGTAGTAATTCCGGGACCAGAGAGACCCAGTACTTC
CASSNSGTRETQYF
>once|TRBJ1-5|.|TRBV19
TGTGCCAGTAGGGACAGCAATCAGCCCCAGCATTTT
CASRDSNQPQHF
>.|TRBJ2-2|.|TRBV27
TGTGCCAGCAGTCCCGGTTTCGGGGAGCTGTTTTTT
CASSPGFGELFF
>.|TRBJ1-1|.|TRBV9
TGTGCCAGCAGCGTAGGGGCCCAGAACACTGAAGCTTTCTTT
CASSVGAQNTEAFF
>.|TRBJ2-2|TRBD1|TRBV4-2
TGTGCCAGCAGCCCGGGACAGGGGGTCACCGGGGAGCTGTTTTTT
CASSPGQGVTGELFF
>.|TRBJ2-7|TRBD2|TRBV19
TGTGCCAGTAGTATCGCAGGTCTAGCGGCTTACGAGCAGTACTTC
CASSIAGLAAYEQYF
>.|TRBJ1-4|TRBD1|TRBV5-6
TGTGCCAGCAGCTCCTTCCCGGGACAGGGTAATGAAAAACTGTTTTTT
CASSSFPGQGNEKLFF
>.|TRBJ2-7|TRBD2|TRBV4-2
TGTGCCAGCAGCCAAGCCGTAGGGACTAGCGGGGGCCGAGAGCAGTACTTC
CASSQAVGTSGGREQYF
>.|TRBJ2-1|.|TRBV7-2
TGTGCCAGCAGCCGGCGGACGTTCCCTGAGCAGTTCTTC
CASSRRTFPEQFF
>.|TRBJ1-1|TRBD1|TRBV6-5
TGTGCCAGCAGTTATTCGAGTCCGCGCCAGGGGGTGGGGGCTTTCTTT
CASSYSSPRQGVGAFF
>once|TRBJ2-2|TRBD2|TRBV10-1
TGCGCCAGCGGAAGCGGGACCAACACCGGGGAGCTGTTTTTT
CASGSGTNTGELFF
>.|TRBJ1-1|.|TRBV9
TGTGCCAGCAGCGTAGGATTTCTGGACACTGAAGCTTTCTTT
CASSVGFLDTEAFF
>.|TRBJ2-3|.|TRBV6-1
TGTGCCAGCAGTGAAGGGGCCGCACGGAACACAGATACGCAGTATTTT
CASSEGAARNTDTQYF
>.|TRBJ1-1|.|TRBV19
TGTGCCAGTAGTATAGCTCCTGCGGAGGTGAACACTGAAGCTTTCTTT
CASSIAPAEVNTEAFF
>.|TRBJ1-6|.|TRBV30
TGTGCCTGGAGTCGGGACTTGTCCTATAATTCACCCCTCCACTTT
CAWSRDLSYNSPLHF
>.|TRBJ1-2|.|TRBV28
TGTGCCAGCAGTTCCCACGGACAGAGGGGCTACACCTTC
CASSSHGQRGYTF